This TCR beta chain was obtained from a study of blood T cell repertoires in COVID-19. CDR1 and CDR2 from the germline V gene are ENHRY and SYGVKD. There are 15 residues in the CDR3. With V trimmed by 4 bases and J by 4 bases, 7 bases remained unmatched. The table came from immunoSEQ multiplex PCR; TCRdb's copy has only in-frame clones and leaves some out. The sample carries roughly 24,000 clones, 88% recorded once. V usage is TRBV10-3 and J usage is TRBJ1-2; the match to TRBD1 covers 9 bases. The sequenced material came from peripheral blood. The sequence came from a man aged 70-80 years in a cohort sampled during active COVID-19. The CDR3 nucleotides read TGTGCCATCAGTGCACAGGGGGCGTCTATCTATGGCTACACCTTC. Translated: CAISAQGASIYGYTF.